Listed below are T cell receptor beta chains from one sample, sequenced in a study of blood T cell repertoires in COVID-19. Generated by immunoSEQ multiplex PCR, the TCRdb table keeps only in-frame clones and is missing some. The data contain about 60,000 clones, 80% to 90% of them seen just once; the ten biggest clones take up under 5.5%. Sequencing used peripheral blood. The receptors were gathered from a man in his fifties or sixties with acute or convalescent COVID-19. CDR3s include the opening cysteine and the closing phenylalanine or tryptophan. A D gene is named only where the DNA matches it firmly. A row's size may be missing; if present it is once, few, many or a size class.

j_call: TRBJ2-4
d_call: TRBD1
clone_size: .
v_call: TRBV2
cdr3_length: 14
cdr3_aa: CASSRQGTKNIQYF
cdr3_nt: TGTGCCAGCAGCCGACAGGGGACCAAAAACATTCAGTACTTC

j_call: TRBJ2-2
d_call: TRBD1
clone_size: .
v_call: TRBV19
cdr3_length: 15
cdr3_aa: CASSPNRGNTGELFF
cdr3_nt: TGTGCCAGTAGTCCAAACAGGGGAAACACCGGGGAGCTGTTTTTT

j_call: TRBJ2-2
d_call: .
clone_size: once
v_call: TRBV7-6
cdr3_length: 15
cdr3_aa: CASSFSDRNTGELFF
cdr3_nt: TGTGCCAGCAGCTTTAGTGACAGAAACACCGGGGAGCTGTTTTTT

j_call: TRBJ2-7
d_call: .
clone_size: .
v_call: TRBV5-4
cdr3_length: 15
cdr3_aa: CASSFAGRGGYEQYF
cdr3_nt: TGTGCCAGCAGCTTCGCAGGCAGGGGAGGGTACGAGCAGTACTTC

j_call: TRBJ2-7
d_call: TRBD2
clone_size: .
v_call: TRBV5-4
cdr3_length: 16
cdr3_aa: CASSLGVTSGRFEQYF
cdr3_nt: TGTGCCAGCAGCTTGGGGGTGACTAGCGGGAGGTTCGAGCAGTACTTC

j_call: TRBJ1-2
d_call: TRBD1
clone_size: .
v_call: TRBV7-9
cdr3_length: 13
cdr3_aa: CASSLGDRVRYTF
cdr3_nt: TGTGCCAGCAGCTTAGGGGACAGGGTCCGCTACACCTTC

j_call: TRBJ1-1
d_call: TRBD1
clone_size: .
v_call: TRBV5-1
cdr3_length: 15
cdr3_aa: CASSLAGGGVSEAFF
cdr3_nt: TGCGCCAGCAGCTTGGCCGGAGGGGGCGTCTCCGAGGCTTTCTTT

j_call: TRBJ2-5
d_call: .
clone_size: .
v_call: TRBV7-2
cdr3_length: 15
cdr3_aa: CASSLQFGGGETQYF
cdr3_nt: TGTGCCAGCAGCTTACAGTTCGGGGGAGGAGAGACCCAGTACTTC

j_call: TRBJ1-3
d_call: .
clone_size: .
v_call: TRBV9
cdr3_length: 12
cdr3_aa: CASSALGNTIYF
cdr3_nt: TGTGCCAGCAGCGCCCTGGGAAACACCATATATTTT

j_call: TRBJ2-1
d_call: .
clone_size: .
v_call: TRBV5-1
cdr3_length: 13
cdr3_aa: CASSLGGVNEQFF
cdr3_nt: TGCGCCAGCAGCCTCGGCGGAGTCAATGAGCAGTTCTTC

j_call: TRBJ2-1
d_call: .
clone_size: once
v_call: TRBV24-1
cdr3_length: 14
cdr3_aa: CATRSTGSLNEQFF
cdr3_nt: TGTGCCACCAGGTCTACCGGGAGTCTTAACGAGCAGTTCTTC

j_call: TRBJ2-7
d_call: TRBD1
clone_size: .
v_call: TRBV6-5
cdr3_length: 15
cdr3_aa: CASSYRTGGLSEQYF
cdr3_nt: TGTGCCAGCAGTTACCGGACAGGAGGCCTGAGTGAGCAGTACTTC

j_call: TRBJ2-1
d_call: .
clone_size: .
v_call: TRBV10-2
cdr3_length: 16
cdr3_aa: CASTQWPLAAQNEQFF
cdr3_nt: TGCGCCAGCACTCAGTGGCCCCTAGCAGCCCAAAATGAGCAGTTCTTC

j_call: TRBJ2-3
d_call: TRBD2
clone_size: once
v_call: TRBV7-8
cdr3_length: 18
cdr3_aa: CASSQKVTSGTVVDTQYF
cdr3_nt: TGTGCCAGCAGCCAGAAGGTGACTAGCGGGACAGTAGTAGATACGCAGTATTTT

j_call: TRBJ1-5
d_call: TRBD1
clone_size: once
v_call: TRBV15
cdr3_length: 15
cdr3_aa: CATSRDWDSHQPQHF
cdr3_nt: TGTGCCACCAGCAGAGATTGGGACAGTCATCAGCCCCAGCATTTT

j_call: TRBJ2-1
d_call: TRBD2
clone_size: .
v_call: TRBV4-1
cdr3_length: 15
cdr3_aa: CASSQGTSGSRAQFF
cdr3_nt: TGCGCCAGCAGCCAAGGTACTAGCGGGAGTAGGGCGCAGTTCTTC

j_call: TRBJ2-5
d_call: TRBD1
clone_size: .
v_call: TRBV19
cdr3_length: 14
cdr3_aa: CASSRDRVMRTQYF
cdr3_nt: TGTGCCAGTAGCCGGGACAGGGTCATGAGGACCCAGTACTTC

j_call: TRBJ2-7
d_call: .
clone_size: .
v_call: TRBV7-3
cdr3_length: 13
cdr3_aa: CASSFRGTYEQYF
cdr3_nt: TGTGCCAGCAGCTTTCGGGGTACCTACGAGCAGTACTTC

j_call: TRBJ2-5
d_call: .
clone_size: .
v_call: TRBV24-1
cdr3_length: 15
cdr3_aa: CATSDAQSTGETQYF
cdr3_nt: TGTGCCACCAGTGACGCGCAGTCCACGGGGGAGACCCAGTACTTC

j_call: TRBJ1-1
d_call: .
clone_size: .
v_call: TRBV28
cdr3_length: 13
cdr3_aa: CASREQGSTEAFF
cdr3_nt: TGTGCCAGCAGGGAACAGGGTAGCACTGAAGCTTTCTTT

j_call: TRBJ2-5
d_call: TRBD2
clone_size: .
v_call: TRBV28
cdr3_length: 16
cdr3_aa: CASISEGGGRRVTQYF
cdr3_nt: TGTGCCAGCATCTCAGAGGGCGGGGGGCGTAGGGTGACCCAGTACTTC

j_call: TRBJ2-2
d_call: TRBD1
clone_size: .
v_call: TRBV5-1
cdr3_length: 13
cdr3_aa: CASSTDRAGELFF
cdr3_nt: TGCGCCAGCAGCACAGACAGGGCCGGGGAGCTGTTTTTT

j_call: TRBJ2-1
d_call: TRBD1
clone_size: few
v_call: TRBV28
cdr3_length: 13
cdr3_aa: CASRRGRDRIWFF
cdr3_nt: TGTGCCAGCAGAAGAGGCCGGGACAGAATATGGTTCTTC

j_call: TRBJ2-6
d_call: .
clone_size: few
v_call: TRBV5-5
cdr3_length: 19
cdr3_aa: CASSTRSQGVLAGANVLTF
cdr3_nt: TGTGCCAGCAGCACAAGGTCACAGGGAGTTTTAGCCGGGGCCAACGTCCTGACTTTC

j_call: TRBJ1-2
d_call: .
clone_size: .
v_call: TRBV5-5
cdr3_length: 15
cdr3_aa: CASSQLDSRGGGYTF
cdr3_nt: TGTGCCAGCAGCCAGTTGGACAGCCGCGGGGGAGGCTACACCTTC

j_call: TRBJ1-3
d_call: TRBD1
clone_size: few
v_call: TRBV29-1
cdr3_length: 13
cdr3_aa: CSVRQGGGNTIYF
cdr3_nt: TGCAGCGTAAGACAGGGGGGAGGAAACACCATATATTTT

j_call: TRBJ2-3
d_call: .
clone_size: .
v_call: TRBV6-2/TRBV6-3
cdr3_length: 16
cdr3_aa: CASSWGVPLGTDTQYF
cdr3_nt: TGTGCCAGCAGTTGGGGGGTGCCCCTCGGCACAGATACGCAGTATTTT

j_call: TRBJ2-5
d_call: TRBD1
clone_size: .
v_call: TRBV5-1
cdr3_length: 16
cdr3_aa: CASSLGGTANKETQYF
cdr3_nt: TGCGCCAGCAGCTTGGGGGGGACAGCTAACAAAGAGACCCAGTACTTC

j_call: TRBJ1-2
d_call: .
clone_size: .
v_call: TRBV15
cdr3_length: 17
cdr3_aa: CATSRDQVWGLPYGYTF
cdr3_nt: TGTGCCACCAGCAGAGATCAAGTGTGGGGGCTACCCTATGGCTACACCTTC

j_call: TRBJ1-1
d_call: .
clone_size: .
v_call: TRBV18
cdr3_length: 16
cdr3_aa: CASSPGDKLLNTEAFF
cdr3_nt: TGTGCCAGCTCACCGGGGGACAAACTCCTGAACACTGAAGCTTTCTTT

j_call: TRBJ2-3
d_call: TRBD2
clone_size: .
v_call: TRBV27
cdr3_length: 15
cdr3_aa: CASSPRDGGWDTQYF
cdr3_nt: TGTGCCAGCAGTCCGAGGGACGGGGGGTGGGATACGCAGTATTTT

j_call: TRBJ2-5
d_call: TRBD2
clone_size: .
v_call: TRBV11-2
cdr3_length: 14
cdr3_aa: CASSRWGGGETQYF
cdr3_nt: TGTGCCAGCAGCCGCTGGGGGGGAGGGGAGACCCAGTACTTC

j_call: TRBJ2-2
d_call: .
clone_size: .
v_call: TRBV7-6
cdr3_length: 15
cdr3_aa: CARSYRDPNTGELFF
cdr3_nt: TGTGCCAGGAGTTACCGGGATCCCAACACCGGGGAGCTGTTTTTT

j_call: TRBJ2-7
d_call: TRBD1
clone_size: .
v_call: TRBV5-1
cdr3_length: 14
cdr3_aa: CASSSATGGDEQYF
cdr3_nt: TGCGCCAGCAGCTCGGCAACAGGGGGCGACGAGCAGTACTTC

j_call: TRBJ2-7
d_call: TRBD2
clone_size: .
v_call: TRBV2
cdr3_length: 16
cdr3_aa: CASSEMPSGRAGEQYF
cdr3_nt: TGTGCCAGCAGTGAAATGCCTAGCGGGAGGGCGGGCGAGCAGTACTTC

j_call: TRBJ2-7
d_call: TRBD1
clone_size: .
v_call: TRBV28
cdr3_length: 14
cdr3_aa: CASRTTGTTYEQYF
cdr3_nt: TGTGCCAGCAGGACGACAGGGACCACCTACGAGCAGTACTTC

j_call: TRBJ2-1
d_call: .
clone_size: .
v_call: TRBV11-2
cdr3_length: 18
cdr3_aa: CASSARGSGARSYNEQFF
cdr3_nt: TGTGCCAGCAGCGCAAGGGGTAGCGGAGCCCGCTCCTACAATGAGCAGTTCTTC

j_call: TRBJ1-2
d_call: TRBD1
clone_size: .
v_call: TRBV28
cdr3_length: 14
cdr3_aa: CASSPRDRVYGYTF
cdr3_nt: TGTGCCAGCAGTCCACGGGACAGGGTCTATGGCTACACCTTC

j_call: TRBJ1-6
d_call: .
clone_size: .
v_call: TRBV6-6
cdr3_length: 15
cdr3_aa: CASSYSGGPGSPLHF
cdr3_nt: TGTGCCAGCAGTTACTCGGGGGGGCCGGGTTCACCCCTCCACTTT

j_call: TRBJ2-7
d_call: .
clone_size: .
v_call: TRBV9
cdr3_length: 16
cdr3_aa: CASSPRQDSSAYEQYF
cdr3_nt: TGTGCCAGCAGCCCCAGACAGGACTCTTCTGCCTACGAGCAGTACTTC

j_call: TRBJ2-3
d_call: TRBD2
clone_size: .
v_call: TRBV29-1
cdr3_length: 14
cdr3_aa: CSVIPAGGTDTQYF
cdr3_nt: TGCAGCGTTATCCCAGCGGGAGGCACAGATACGCAGTATTTT